This TCR beta chain was captured in a study of blood T cell repertoires in COVID-19 (TCRdb year 2020). About the study as a whole: Collaborator samples came from the United States, Italy and Spain and covered acute and convalescent phases of COVID-19. The prospective study material was composed of cDNA or gDNA derived from T cells, B-cell-depleted T cells, or PBMCs. The dataset comprised deeply sampled blood TCRbeta repertoires from subjects exposed to, actively infected with, or recovered from COVID-19. The repertoires were released in a freely available public database meant as a resource for research on the immune response to SARS-CoV-2. The samples were drawn from two sources: the first 160 participants of the ongoing ImmuneRACE study, and 1,200 or so subjects contributed by 6 global collaborators. A de-identified subject ID, COVID-19 status, age in years and sex were almost always included in the sample metadata. HLA class I and class II types, where available, came from metadata supplied by the sample provider rather than from assay-based typing. General conclusions and limits of the study: The quantity of clinical and demographic metadata differed by source and by participant and was supplied without curation.

The immunoSEQ Assay, a bias-controlled multiplex PCR, was used to amplify TCRbeta CDR3 regions from genomic DNA. For the original study's pipeline: The number of nucleated cells in each sample was estimated from the amplification of reference gene primers within the assay. To quantify the absolute abundance of each unique TCRbeta CDR3 rearrangement, sequence reads were collapsed and filtered. For each sample, productive Simpson clonality was calculated as the square root of Simpson's diversity index over productive rearrangements. Entries here come from immuneACCESS through TCRdb and include only in-frame sequences with V and J called. Some clones fail to appear in such tables; in the studies checked, an unresolved V gene covers under half of the shortfall, and the cause of the remainder is unknown. V and J calls and clone size are as listed in that table; D and trimming were resolved from the DNA. In this sample the table shows about 330,000 clones, around nine tenths of which occur a single time. Roughly 4.1% of the sample rests with the top ten.

Collaborating institutions collected whole blood in K2EDTA tubes following their own protocols. For TCRbeta analysis, collaborators shipped samples in one of three forms: frozen whole blood, isolated PBMCs, or DNA extracted from either of those sample types. Concerning this clone: What this receptor recognizes is not known. No much larger clonotype is one base removed from it; base qualities were not supplied.

V ends up 1 base short and J 7 bases short, with an unmatched junction base count of 8. The CDR3 sequence holds 16 residues, the cysteine and phenylalanine included. Here the CDR3 DNA is all that survives: 48 bases in frame from base 1. CDR1 and CDR2 were assigned from the germline V gene (reference sequence) as LNHDA and SQIVND. The source material was peripheral blood. The rearranged chain carries TRBV19 and TRBJ1-5, with 9 bases aligning to TRBD1. The sequence was obtained from a woman aged 45-65 years with active or convalescent COVID-19. The CDR3 reads as follows: CASSIAGGQGGQPQHF. The base sequence is TGTGCCAGTAGTATAGCTGGGGGACAGGGTGGGCAGCCCCAGCATTTT.